This TCR beta chain was recovered during a study of a mutant IDH1 vaccine in newly diagnosed glioma. At the level of the study: Commencement of vaccination occurred 4-6 weeks following radiotherapy alone, or concurrently with temozolomide cycles. Pretreatment consisted of radiotherapy, temozolomide, or both, with most receiving both.

The protocol was immunoSEQ multiplex PCR, while the TCRdb copy is restricted to in-frame clones and leaves out a portion. The table includes over 50,000 clones, 75% to 85% detected once. This clone was counted only a few times. Antigen unknown. Time point described: week 5, during vaccination. One vaccine dose held 300 ug of mutant IDH1 20-mer peptide and came with topical imiquimod. Germline loops: CDR1 SGHRS, CDR2 YFSETQ. The germline V and J ends were trimmed by 6 bases and 0 bases, with 12 bases remaining between them. CDR3 length equals 14 residues. The chain combines TRBV5-1 with TRBJ1-1; the D gene is possibly TRBD1 (5 bases). The receptor's source is a man aged 25-45 years with glioma. Sequencing was performed on PBMCs, taken from a glioma patient whose treatment included an IDH1 peptide vaccine. The CDR3 loop reads CASNTDSLNTEAFF. The CDR3 coding sequence is TGCGCCAGCAACACCGACAGCTTGAACACTGAAGCTTTCTTT.